The 10 T cell receptor beta chains reported below all come from one sample, sequenced in a study of T cell repertoires in cytomegalovirus infection. TCRdb redid the calling of the reads with MiXCR, one entry per CDR3 protein. The sample contains under 250,000 distinct CDR3 sequences, around 12% of which appear only once. Input material: PBMCs. Receptor source: a human donor in good health (CMV status not recorded). Some clones in this sample may be carry-over from other donors' samples.

This clonotype was counted at least ten times. The rearrangement uses TRBV29-1 and TRBJ2-7, with D maybe TRBD2 (6 bases). Trimming cost V 6 bases and J 0 bases, with 15 bases left between them. Germline values: CDR1 SQVTM, CDR2 ANQGSEA. CDR3 length: 14 amino acids. The CDR3 DNA is TGCAGCGTCTCCGCCCGGCGGGACTCCTACGAGCAGTACTTC. Protein: CSVSARRDSYEQYF.

This clonotype has ten or more counts. V usage is TRBV7-8 and J usage is TRBJ2-3, with a possible D match to TRBD2 (6 bases). Trimming shortened V by 2 bases and J by 1 base, and 13 bases separated the two germline ends. The CDR3 sequence is 16 residues long. Germline V gene lookup returns CDR1 SGHVS and CDR2 FQNEAQ. CDR3 amino acids: CASSLFPGSGTDTQYF. CDR3 in DNA: TGTGCCAGCAGCTTATTTCCCGGGAGCGGCACAGATACGCAGTATTTT.

This clonotype was found a few times. This chain connects TRBV5-1 to TRBJ2-5; possibly TRBD2 for D (6 bases). This CDR3 region has 16 residues. V lost 1 base and J 6 bases, leaving 19 bases between the germline ends. The germline CDR1 and CDR2 sequences are SGHRS and YFSETQ. The CDR3 DNA sequence: TGCGCCAGCAGCTTGAATGGTCCGGGGAGGAGAAAGACCCAGTACTTC. Translated, it gives CASSLNGPGRRKTQYF.

This clonotype appeared many times. Here the CDR3 reads CASSVTGAPNTEAFF. CDR3 in DNA: TGTGCCAGCAGTGTCACAGGGGCCCCGAACACTGAAGCTTTCTTT. The chain uses TRBV28 and TRBJ1-1; the match to TRBD1 covers 7 bases. Germline CDR1 MDHEN, CDR2 SYDVKM. Trimming took 5 bases from V and 1 from J; bases not matched to a gene: 7. The CDR3 is made up of 15 amino acids.

The sample holds many counts of this clonotype. The chain uses TRBV5-5 and TRBJ2-2; possibly TRBD1 for D (5 bases). CDR1 and CDR2 from the germline V gene are SGHKS and YYEKEE (reference sequence). CDR3 length: 15 residues. Deletions cut 3 bases from V and 2 bases from J, with 11 bases between. CDR3 protein: CASSSLQVNTGELFF. The CDR3 DNA is TGTGCCAGCAGCTCGCTACAGGTTAACACCGGGGAGCTGTTTTTT. The full variable domain, with the rest looked up from reference TRBV5-5 and TRBJ2-2, is DAGVTQSPTHLIKTRGQQVTLRCSPISGHKSVSWYQQVLGQGPQFIFQYYEKEERGRGNFPDRFSARQFPNYSSELNVNALLLGDSALYLCASSSLQVNTGELFFGEGSRLTVL.

The chain uses TRBV25-1 and TRBJ1-2; D may be TRBD1 (5 bases). The CDR3 sequence is 12 residues long. Trimming cost V 8 bases and J 3 bases, with 10 bases left between them. Germline CDR1 reads MGHDK; CDR2 reads SYGVNS. The CDR3 loop is CASERDHYGYTF. DNA for the CDR3: TGTGCCAGCGAACGGGACCACTATGGCTACACCTTC.

At least ten counts were recorded for this clonotype. CDR3 sequence: CASSEAGSSGSGDTQYF. CDR3 in DNA: TGTGCCAGCAGTGAAGCAGGATCTAGCGGGAGTGGAGATACGCAGTATTTT. The chain couples TRBV6-1 to TRBJ2-3; 10 bases match TRBD2. CDR1 MNHNS and CDR2 SASEGT come from the germline V gene. CDR3 length equals 17 residues. V gave up 0 bases and J gave up 5 bases; unmatched junction bases: 8.

This clonotype came up many times. This rearrangement joins TRBV7-2 to TRBJ2-1, with 11 bases aligning to TRBD2. The germline CDR1 and CDR2 sequences are SGHTA and FQGNSA. CDR3 length equals 15 residues. V shed 5 bases and J 3 bases; nucleotides not matched to a gene: 3. Here the CDR3 reads CASSLSGGVYNEQFF. Written as DNA, the CDR3 is TGTGCCAGCAGCCTTAGCGGGGGGGTCTACAATGAGCAGTTCTTC.

This clonotype was seen repeatedly, ten times or more. This chain uses TRBV7-2 with TRBJ1-1; the match to TRBD1 covers 11 bases. CDR1 and CDR2 (germline): SGHTA, FQGNSA. This CDR3 spans 16 amino acids. The V gene end was trimmed by 1 base and the J gene end by 4 bases; junction bases not matched to a gene: 5. The DNA of the CDR3 is TGTGCCAGCAGCTTAGACCTTGGGACAGGGGGCACTGAAGCTTTCTTT. It is translated as CASSLDLGTGGTEAFF.

This clonotype was detected only a few times. The V call is TRBV20-1, the J call TRBJ2-4, with D perhaps matching TRBD2 (5 bases). The CDR3 is made up of 13 amino acids. V was pared by 4 bases and J by 5 bases, with 12 bases between. The germline gives CDR1 DFQATT, CDR2 SNEGSKA (reference sequence). The CDR3 here is CSAIRAVENIQYF. The CDR3 DNA follows: TGCAGTGCTATCCGAGCGGTGGAAAACATTCAGTACTTC.